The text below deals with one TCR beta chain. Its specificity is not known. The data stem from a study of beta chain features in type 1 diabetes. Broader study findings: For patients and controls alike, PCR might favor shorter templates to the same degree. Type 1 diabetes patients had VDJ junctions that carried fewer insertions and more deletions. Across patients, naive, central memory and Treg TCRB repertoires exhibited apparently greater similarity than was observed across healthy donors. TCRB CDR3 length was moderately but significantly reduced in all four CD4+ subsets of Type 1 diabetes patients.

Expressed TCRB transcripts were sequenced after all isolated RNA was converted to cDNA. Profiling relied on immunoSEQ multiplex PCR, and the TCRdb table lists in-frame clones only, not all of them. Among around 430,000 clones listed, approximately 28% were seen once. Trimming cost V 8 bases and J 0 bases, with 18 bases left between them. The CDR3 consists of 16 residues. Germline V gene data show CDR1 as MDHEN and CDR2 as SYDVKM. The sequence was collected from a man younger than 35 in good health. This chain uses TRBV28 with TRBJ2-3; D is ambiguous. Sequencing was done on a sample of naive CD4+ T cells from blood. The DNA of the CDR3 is TGTGCCAGCTACGATCCTTTAGGGTCTAGCACAGATACGCAGTATTTT. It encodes CASYDPLGSSTDTQYF.